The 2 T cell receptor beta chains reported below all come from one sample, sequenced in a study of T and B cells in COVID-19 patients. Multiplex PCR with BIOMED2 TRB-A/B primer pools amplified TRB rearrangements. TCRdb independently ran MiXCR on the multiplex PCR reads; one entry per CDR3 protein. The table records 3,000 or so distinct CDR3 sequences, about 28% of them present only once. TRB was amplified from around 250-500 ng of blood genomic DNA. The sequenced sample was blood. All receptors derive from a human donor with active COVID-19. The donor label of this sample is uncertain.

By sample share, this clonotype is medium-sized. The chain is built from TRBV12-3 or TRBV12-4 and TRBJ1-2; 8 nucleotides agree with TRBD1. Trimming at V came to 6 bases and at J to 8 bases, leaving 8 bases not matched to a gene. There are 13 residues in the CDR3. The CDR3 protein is CASRETGDYGYTF. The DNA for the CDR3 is TGTGCCAGCAGAGAGACAGGGGATTACGGCTACACCTTC.

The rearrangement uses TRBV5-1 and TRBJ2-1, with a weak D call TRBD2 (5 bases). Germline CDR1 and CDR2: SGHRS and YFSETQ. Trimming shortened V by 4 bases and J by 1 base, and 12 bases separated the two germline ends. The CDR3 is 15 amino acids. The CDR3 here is CASSPDGESYNEQFF. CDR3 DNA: TGCGCCAGCAGCCCCGACGGGGAATCCTACAATGAGCAGTTCTTC.